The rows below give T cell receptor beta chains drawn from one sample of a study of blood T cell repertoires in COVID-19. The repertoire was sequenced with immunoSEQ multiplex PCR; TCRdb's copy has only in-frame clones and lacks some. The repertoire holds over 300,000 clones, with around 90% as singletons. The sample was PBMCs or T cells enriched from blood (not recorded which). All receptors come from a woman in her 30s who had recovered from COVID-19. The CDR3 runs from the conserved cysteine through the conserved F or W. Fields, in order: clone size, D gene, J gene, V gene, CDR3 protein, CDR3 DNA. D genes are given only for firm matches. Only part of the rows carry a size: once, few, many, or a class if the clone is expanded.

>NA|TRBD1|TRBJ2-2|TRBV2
CAVGGQATGELFF
TGTGCCGTTGGGGGACAGGCCACCGGGGAGCTGTTTTTT
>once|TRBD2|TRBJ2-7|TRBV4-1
CASSQQGSGGYEQYF
TGCGCCAGCAGCCAACAGGGTAGCGGGGGCTACGAGCAGTACTTC
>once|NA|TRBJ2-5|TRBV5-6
CASSAIGGGDQETQYF
TGTGCCAGCAGCGCTATCGGAGGGGGGGACCAAGAGACCCAGTACTTC
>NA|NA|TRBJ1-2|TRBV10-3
CAIRPIRGRIVGYGYTF
TGTGCCATCAGGCCCATAAGGGGAAGAATAGTAGGCTATGGCTACACCTTC
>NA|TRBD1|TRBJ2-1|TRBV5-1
CASSPQPGQGFNEQFF
TGCGCCAGCAGCCCCCAGCCGGGACAGGGGTTTAATGAGCAGTTCTTC
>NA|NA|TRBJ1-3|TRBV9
CASSVGTERGSGNTIYF
TGTGCCAGCAGCGTAGGGACCGAACGGGGCTCTGGAAACACCATATATTTT
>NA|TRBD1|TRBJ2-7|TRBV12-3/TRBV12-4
CASIRTGSYEQYF
TGTGCCAGCATCCGGACAGGGAGCTACGAGCAGTACTTC
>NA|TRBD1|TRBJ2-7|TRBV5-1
CASSLLDRGRDEQYF
TGCGCCAGCAGCTTGTTGGACAGGGGGCGCGACGAGCAGTACTTC
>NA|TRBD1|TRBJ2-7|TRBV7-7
CASSPRTGSSYEQYF
TGTGCTAGCAGCCCCCGGACAGGGAGCTCCTACGAGCAGTACTTC
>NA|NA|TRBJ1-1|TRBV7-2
CASSLVGTGAFF
TGTGCCAGCAGCTTAGTTGGTACGGGAGCTTTCTTT
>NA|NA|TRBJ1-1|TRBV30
CAWSVHRVRTEAFF
TGTGCCTGGAGTGTTCACAGGGTACGGACTGAAGCTTTCTTT
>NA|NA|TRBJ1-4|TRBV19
CASSIPDTATNEKLFF
TGTGCCAGTAGTATTCCCGACACGGCAACTAATGAAAAACTGTTTTTT
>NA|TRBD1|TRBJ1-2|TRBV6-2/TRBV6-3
CASSTGTGFDGYTF
TGTGCCAGCAGTACCGGGACAGGGTTTGATGGCTACACCTTC
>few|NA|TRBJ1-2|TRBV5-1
CASSPTGNYGYTF
TGCGCCAGCAGCCCAACAGGGAACTATGGCTACACCTTC
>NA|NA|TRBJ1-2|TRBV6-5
CASRGGLDGYTF
TGTGCCAGCAGGGGAGGGTTGGATGGCTACACCTTC
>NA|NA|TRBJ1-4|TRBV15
CATSRDWWGQREEKLFF
TGTGCCACCAGCAGAGATTGGTGGGGGCAGAGGGAAGAAAAACTGTTTTTT
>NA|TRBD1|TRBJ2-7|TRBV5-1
CASSPTGEGWEQYF
TGCGCCAGCAGCCCTACAGGGGAAGGATGGGAGCAGTACTTC
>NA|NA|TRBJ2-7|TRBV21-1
CASSPWDRSKDEQYF
TGTGCCAGCAGCCCCTGGGACAGGTCTAAGGACGAGCAGTACTTC
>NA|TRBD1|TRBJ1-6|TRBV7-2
CASSLAGQGALPSPLHF
TGTGCCAGCAGCTTAGCAGGGCAGGGGGCGCTTCCTTCACCCCTCCACTTT
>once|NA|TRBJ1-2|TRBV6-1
CASSEEGGGGYTF
TGTGCCAGCAGTGAAGAAGGGGGGGGTGGCTACACCTTC
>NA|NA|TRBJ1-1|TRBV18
CASSPKWGGHTEAFF
TGTGCCAGCTCACCCAAATGGGGGGGGCACACTGAAGCTTTCTTT
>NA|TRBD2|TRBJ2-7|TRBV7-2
CASSSGLSSGYEQYF
TGTGCCAGCAGCTCCGGCCTATCTAGCGGCTACGAGCAGTACTTC
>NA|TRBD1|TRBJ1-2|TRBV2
CASRPFDRGQGYTF
TGTGCCAGCAGACCCTTCGACAGGGGACAGGGCTACACCTTC
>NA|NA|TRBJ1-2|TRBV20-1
CSAPGVDGYTF
TGCAGTGCTCCAGGGGTGGATGGCTACACCTTC
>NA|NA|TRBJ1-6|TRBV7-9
CASSPTGNSPLHF
TGTGCCAGCAGCCCGACAGGAAATTCACCCCTCCACTTT
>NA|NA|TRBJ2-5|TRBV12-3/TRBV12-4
CASRRLGGETQYF
TGTGCCAGCAGGAGACTAGGCGGAGAGACCCAGTACTTC
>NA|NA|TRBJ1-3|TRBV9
CASSDIGNTIYF
TGTGCCAGCAGCGATATCGGAAACACCATATATTTT
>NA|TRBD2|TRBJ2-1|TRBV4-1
CASSQVPAGGPIEQFF
TGCGCCAGCAGCCAAGTCCCAGCGGGGGGGCCGATTGAGCAGTTCTTC
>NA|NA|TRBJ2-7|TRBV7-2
CASSGGGPAKSYEQYF
TGTGCCAGCAGCGGGGGCGGGCCCGCAAAATCCTACGAGCAGTACTTC
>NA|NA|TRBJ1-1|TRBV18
CASSPDSWTEAFF
TGTGCCAGCTCACCAGACAGCTGGACTGAAGCTTTCTTT
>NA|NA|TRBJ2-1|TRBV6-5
CASSSKYGQFF
TGTGCCAGCAGTTCAAAATACGGGCAGTTCTTC
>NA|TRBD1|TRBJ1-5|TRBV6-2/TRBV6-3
CASSKDRVNQPQHF
TGTGCCAGCAGTAAGGACAGGGTAAATCAGCCCCAGCATTTT
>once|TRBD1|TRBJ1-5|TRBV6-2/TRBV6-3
CASSYHTGTGGLQPQHF
TGTGCCAGCAGTTACCACACCGGGACAGGGGGCCTTCAGCCCCAGCATTTT
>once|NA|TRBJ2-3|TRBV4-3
CASSQDLPRGNTQYF
TGCGCCAGCAGCCAAGATCTCCCCCGCGGGAATACGCAGTATTTT
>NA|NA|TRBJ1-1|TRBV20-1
CSAQSGNTAFF
TGCAGTGCCCAGTCAGGGAATACGGCTTTCTTT
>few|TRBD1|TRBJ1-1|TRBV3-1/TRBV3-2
CASSRTGAEAFF
TGTGCCAGCAGCCGGACAGGCGCTGAAGCTTTCTTT
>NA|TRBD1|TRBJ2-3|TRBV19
CASSIGLGQGPDTQYF
TGTGCCAGTAGTATAGGGTTGGGACAGGGACCAGATACGCAGTATTTT
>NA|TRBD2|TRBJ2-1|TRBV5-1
CASSIPTSGGYNEQFF
TGCGCCAGCAGCATCCCGACTAGCGGGGGATACAATGAGCAGTTCTTC
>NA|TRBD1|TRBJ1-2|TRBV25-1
CASSDIRQGYGYTF
TGTGCCAGCAGCGACATAAGACAGGGCTATGGCTACACCTTC
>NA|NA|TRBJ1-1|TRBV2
CATPQGNTEAFF
TGTGCCACCCCACAGGGGAACACTGAAGCTTTCTTT
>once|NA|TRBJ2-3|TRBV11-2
CASSLRRGSTDTQYF
TGTGCCAGCAGCTTACGTCGGGGGAGCACAGATACGCAGTATTTT
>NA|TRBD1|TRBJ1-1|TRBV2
CASRDRSLTEAFF
TGTGCCAGCAGGGACAGGTCACTTACTGAAGCTTTCTTT
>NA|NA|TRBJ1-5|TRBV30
CAWAPGVHQPQHF
TGTGCCTGGGCGCCAGGGGTGCATCAGCCCCAGCATTTT
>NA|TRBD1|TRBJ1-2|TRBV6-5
CASRLQGAGYGYTF
TGTGCCAGCAGGCTCCAGGGGGCTGGGTATGGCTACACCTTC
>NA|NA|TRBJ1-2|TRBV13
CASRQWGGNYGYTF
TGTGCCAGCAGACAATGGGGGGGTAACTATGGCTACACCTTC
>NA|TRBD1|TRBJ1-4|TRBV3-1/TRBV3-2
CASSQPTGLNEKLFF
TGTGCCAGCAGCCAACCGACAGGGCTGAATGAAAAACTGTTTTTT
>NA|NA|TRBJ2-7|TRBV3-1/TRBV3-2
CASSHSTGTPPKDEQYF
TGTGCCAGCAGCCATTCAACCGGGACACCTCCCAAAGATGAGCAGTACTTC
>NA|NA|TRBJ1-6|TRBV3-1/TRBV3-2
CASSQVQGPAVPLHF
TGTGCCAGCAGCCAAGTCCAGGGGCCCGCTGTACCCCTCCACTTT